The 11 T cell receptor beta chains below come from one sample, sequenced in a study of cytomegalovirus exposure and HLA in healthy donors (dated by TCRdb to about 2017). Library preparation was by the immunoSEQ multiplex PCR assay. The multiplex PCR relied on a mix of 60 forward primers for TCR Vbeta segments and 13 reverse primers for TCR Jbeta segments. Imported from immuneACCESS, the table was reduced by TCRdb to in-frame sequences with V and J called. These copies leave out some clones; in studies compared against another copy, an unresolved V gene accounts for under half, and the cause of the remainder is not known. The sample includes over 100,000 clones, with roughly 72% observed a single time. Of the sample, roughly 7% falls within the top ten clones. The sequenced sample was PBMCs. The source is a male donor in good health and CMV-seronegative.

In its sample, this clone was seen once. This chain connects TRBV7-9 to TRBJ1-4; maybe TRBD1 (6 bases). The V end lost 2 bases, the J end lost 8 bases, and 15 bases lay between the germline ends. The CDR3 extends over 15 amino acids. Germline V gene sequence: CDR1 SEHNR, CDR2 FQNEAQ (reference sequence). The CDR3 loop is CASSLLQGREEKLFF. For the CDR3, the DNA is TGTGCCAGCAGCTTATTGCAGGGGAGGGAGGAAAAACTGTTTTTT.

This clone was observed a single time. The chain uses TRBV10-3 and TRBJ2-5; D perhaps matches TRBD2 (6 bases). This CDR3 has 13 residues. Germline assignment: CDR1 ENHRY and CDR2 SYGVKD. The germline V and J ends were trimmed by 1 base and 9 bases, with 12 bases remaining between them. The chain's CDR3 is CAISEFVREAQYF. Written as DNA, the CDR3 is TGTGCCATCAGTGAGTTTGTTAGGGAGGCCCAGTACTTC.

This clone was seen only once. This chain uses TRBV7-9 with TRBJ2-7; TRBD1 agrees at 9 bases. Per the germline V gene, CDR1 is SEHNR and CDR2 is FQNEAQ (reference sequence). V shed 1 base and J 2 bases; nucleotides not matched to a gene: 3. CDR3 size: 15 residues. This CDR3 is CASSLGDRGTYEQYF. CDR3 in DNA: TGTGCCAGCAGCTTAGGCGACAGGGGGACCTACGAGCAGTACTTC.

The rearrangement links TRBV5-5 to TRBJ1-5; the match to TRBD1 covers 7 bases. Germline V CDR1 and CDR2: SGHKS, YYEKEE (reference sequence). The CDR3 totals 15 residues. After removal of 3 bases from V and 6 bases from J, the junction contained 9 bases not matched to a gene. In DNA, the CDR3 is TGTGCCAGCAGCTCGGCCCCCAGGGGGACTCAGCCCCAGCATTTT. This codes for CASSSAPRGTQPQHF.

The CDR3 here is CASSPGLGTAYEQYF. Here the CDR3 DNA reads TGTGCCAGCAGTCCCGGCCTGGGGACAGCCTACGAGCAGTACTTC. The rearrangement joins TRBV6-1 to TRBJ2-7; 7 bases agree with TRBD1. CDR1 is MNHNS, CDR2 SASEGT, per germline. The length of the CDR3 is 15 residues. The ends lost 5 bases at V and 2 bases at J; junction bases unmatched: 9.

This clone has more than one count but fewer than ten. The chain couples TRBV6-1 to TRBJ1-5, with 11 bases lining up with TRBD1. Per germline, CDR1 MNHNS and CDR2 SASEGT. The ends lost 2 bases at V and 7 bases at J; junction bases unmatched: 7. The length of the CDR3 is 16 residues. CDR3 coding DNA: TGTGCCAGCAGTGAAAGTGGGACAGGGGGGTGGCAGCCCCAGCATTTT. Its translation: CASSESGTGGWQPQHF.

This chain links TRBV7-3 with TRBJ2-1; 11 nucleotides agree with TRBD2. This CDR3 contains 16 residues. From germline, CDR1 is SGHTA and CDR2 FQGTGA. Trimming at V came to 0 bases and at J to 6 bases, leaving 4 bases not matched to a gene. The CDR3 nucleotides are TGTGCCAGCAGCTTAACAGGGACTAGCGGAAGCAATGAGCAGTTCTTC. Its protein is CASSLTGTSGSNEQFF.

The gene calls are TRBV14 and TRBJ2-3; 7 positions match TRBD1. The CDR3 runs 14 residues. Germline V gene lookup returns CDR1 SGHDN and CDR2 FVKESK. The V gene end was trimmed by 4 bases and the J gene end by 4 bases; junction bases not matched to a gene: 5. DNA for the CDR3: TGTGCCAGCAGCCGGCAGGGACAGTCAGATACGCAGTATTTT. Translating it yields CASSRQGQSDTQYF. Drawing the rest from reference TRBV14 and TRBJ2-3, the complete variable domain is EAGVTQFPSHSVIEKGQTVTLRCDPISGHDNLYWYRRVMGKEIKFLLHFVKESKQDESGMPNNRFLAERTGGTYSTLKVQPAELEDSGVYFCASSRQGQSDTQYFGPGTRLTVL.

V and J are TRBV5-1 and TRBJ2-2, with a tentative D call TRBD2 (6 bases). V lost 4 bases and J lost 0, with 13 bases in between. CDR3 length equals 16 residues. In germline, CDR1 is SGHRS, CDR2 YFSETQ. CDR3 DNA sequence: TGCGCCAGCAGCGCGGGACTCCTGACGAACACCGGGGAGCTGTTTTTT. It encodes CASSAGLLTNTGELFF.

The V call is TRBV7-9, the J call TRBJ2-7; D is perhaps TRBD2 (6 bases). The CDR3 consists of 14 residues. Per germline, CDR1 SEHNR and CDR2 FQNEAQ (reference sequence). The V end lost 4 bases, the J end lost 6 bases, and 16 bases lay between the germline ends. The CDR3, as DNA: TGTGCCAGCAGCTCCCGGGACTTAGTATTCGAGCAGTACTTC. This gives the protein CASSSRDLVFEQYF. Looking up the rest from reference TRBV7-9 and TRBJ2-7 gives the full variable domain: DTGVSQNPRHKITKRGQNVTFRCDPISEHNRLYWYRQTLGQGPEFLTYFQNEAQLEKSRLLSDRFSAERPKGSFSTLEIQRTEQGDSAMYLCASSSRDLVFEQYFGPGTRLTVT.

The chain combines TRBV11-2 with TRBJ1-3; TRBD1 might be the D (5 bases). The germline CDR1 and CDR2 sequences are SGHAT and FQNNGV. V lost 1 base, J lost 3 bases, and 10 bases lay in between. The CDR3 sequence is 15 residues long. The chain's CDR3 is CASSLARVVGNTIYF. The CDR3, as DNA: TGTGCCAGCAGCTTAGCCAGGGTTGTTGGAAACACCATATATTTT.